These 25 T cell receptor beta chains were sequenced from one sample in a study of shared clonotypes between healthy human individuals. Here immunoSEQ multiplex PCR was the method, and the copy in TCRdb shows in-frame clones only, minus some. The sample consists of about 2 million clones, approximately 95% of them appearing once. It was CD45RO-negative cells, positively selected for CCR7, that made up naive CD8 cells, with terminally differentiated effector memory CD45RA+ cells excluded. Sequencing used naive CD8+ T cells sorted from blood. The origin of the receptors is a young man in good health.

The chain couples TRBV6-1 to TRBJ1-1, with D hard to call. This CDR3 region has 12 residues. V was clipped by 2 bases and J by 7 bases, with 8 bases between them. Germline-derived CDR1 and CDR2 are MNHNS and SASEGT. CDR3 bases: TGTGCCAGCAGTGAATCGCATTATGAAGCTTTCTTT. Encoded protein: CASSESHYEAFF.

The chain carries TRBV11-2 and TRBJ2-1; 12 nucleotides line up with TRBD2. CDR1 is SGHAT and CDR2 is FQNNGV in the germline V gene. CDR3 length: 16 amino acids. The V segment lost 3 bases and the J segment 7 bases; nucleotides outside the gene matches: 7. DNA for the CDR3: TGTGCCAGCAGCTTCTCTAGCGGGAGGGCCTTAAATGAGCAGTTCTTC. Protein sequence: CASSFSSGRALNEQFF.

The J gene is TRBJ2-5, the V gene TRBV7-8, with TRBD2 as a possible D gene (6 bases). The J call could be wrong; TRBJ2-7 is a better fit for the DNA end. Germline lookup yields CDR1 SGHVS and CDR2 FQNEAQ. The CDR3 consists of 14 residues. This CDR3 is CASSSTDYPYEQYF. The CDR3 DNA follows: TGTGCCAGCAGCTCCACGGACTACCCCTACGAGCAGTACTTC.

This clone is a singleton in its sample. The chain couples TRBV5-1 to TRBJ1-1; 8 nucleotides align to TRBD1. The germline gives CDR1 SGHRS, CDR2 YFSETQ. CDR3 size: 15 residues. Trimming took 1 base from V and 2 from J; bases not matched to a gene: 4. The CDR3 bases are TGCGCCAGCAGCTTGTGGGACAGGACCAACACTGAAGCTTTCTTT. Amino acids: CASSLWDRTNTEAFF.

The genes are TRBV27 and TRBJ2-7; D gene uncertain. The CDR3 consists of 15 residues. V was clipped by 3 bases and J by 4 bases, with 16 bases between them. Germline CDR1 reads MNHEY; CDR2 reads SMNVEV (reference sequence). CDR3 DNA sequence: TGTGCCAGCAGTTTGGTTATCGGGTATCGGTACGAGCAGTACTTC. It yields the protein CASSLVIGYRYEQYF.

The chain carries TRBV7-6 and TRBJ2-5; no reliable D call. With 0 bases removed from V and 0 bases from J, the gap between germline ends came to 14 bases. CDR1 SGHVS and CDR2 FNYEAQ come from the germline V gene. There are 17 residues in the CDR3. The CDR3 DNA reads as TGTGCCAGCAGCTTAGCGCTGGAGTATAGGGACCAAGAGACCCAGTACTTC. Amino acid sequence: CASSLALEYRDQETQYF.

This chain connects TRBV2 to TRBJ1-6; weak D call: TRBD1 (5 bases). V lost 9 bases and J 5 bases, leaving 11 bases between the germline ends. The germline V gene has CDR1 SNHLY and CDR2 FYNNEI. CDR3 length: 13 residues. The CDR3 loop is CARGTGNNSPLHF. In nucleotides, the CDR3 is TGTGCCAGAGGGACGGGGAATAATTCACCCCTCCACTTT.

Remarks on this clone: The sample holds other DNA sequences that translate to the same CDR3. V gene TRBV28 combines with J gene TRBJ2-7, with D hard to call. V was clipped by 3 bases and J by 4 bases, with 7 bases between them. The CDR3 runs 12 residues. CDR1 and CDR2 from the germline V gene are MDHEN and SYDVKM. The CDR3 sequence: CASSFGDYEQYF. The CDR3 DNA reads as TGTGCCAGCAGTTTCGGTGATTACGAGCAGTACTTC.

The chain recombines TRBV7-9 with TRBJ2-7; 9 positions agree with TRBD1. This CDR3 has 14 residues. The J segment lost 3 bases and the V segment lost 1 base, leaving 1 base of the junction unmatched. Per the germline V gene, CDR1 is SEHNR and CDR2 is FQNEAQ (reference sequence). CDR3 loop: CASSLVGQGYEQYF. The CDR3 bases are TGTGCCAGCAGCTTAGTGGGACAGGGCTACGAGCAGTACTTC.

V is TRBV7-2 and J is TRBJ1-1; a weak D match, TRBD1 (5 bases). CDR1 SGHTA and CDR2 FQGNSA come from the germline V gene. V lost 6 bases, J lost 0 bases, and 17 bases lay in between. This CDR3 spans 16 amino acids. The chain's CDR3 is CASSLAPGEMNTEAFF. In DNA, the CDR3 is TGTGCCAGCAGTCTAGCGCCGGGGGAAATGAACACTGAAGCTTTCTTT.

The chain links TRBV10-3 to TRBJ2-7, with TRBD1 matching over 7 bases. This CDR3 is 15 amino acids long. From germline, CDR1 is ENHRY and CDR2 SYGVKD. The ends lost 4 bases at V and 3 bases at J; junction bases unmatched: 9. The DNA of the CDR3 is TGTGCCATCAGTGTGGGGCAGGGGGATTTCTACGAGCAGTACTTC. Residues: CAISVGQGDFYEQYF.

Comments on this clone: This sample also contains other DNA sequences that code for the same CDR3. This chain joins TRBV9 and TRBJ2-1; 12 positions agree with TRBD2. Per germline, CDR1 SGDLS and CDR2 YYNGEE. Unmatched junction bases numbered 5, after V lost 3 bases and J lost 4 bases. CDR3 length: 16 amino acids. This CDR3 is CASSAGLAGTYNEQFF. The CDR3 nucleotides read TGTGCCAGCAGCGCCGGACTAGCGGGGACTTACAATGAGCAGTTCTTC.

This rearrangement joins TRBV15 to TRBJ2-5, with D hard to call. With 2 bases removed from V and 4 bases from J, the gap between germline ends came to 14 bases. CDR1 is LNHNV and CDR2 is YYDKDF in the germline V gene (reference sequence). The CDR3 spans 15 residues. CDR3 nucleotide sequence: TGTGCCACCAGCAGAATCTCGTCGCCGGGAGAGACCCAGTACTTC. It encodes CATSRISSPGETQYF.

The gene calls are TRBV25-1 and TRBJ2-7; 9 bases fit TRBD1. Trimming took 4 bases from V and 3 from J; bases not matched to a gene: 7. The CDR3 runs to 15 residues. Germline-derived CDR1 and CDR2 are MGHDK and SYGVNS. The CDR3 coding sequence is TGTGCCAGCAGTGGAGCCGGGACAGGGATCTACGAGCAGTACTTC. It codes for CASSGAGTGIYEQYF.

This chain joins TRBV27 and TRBJ1-6; 7 bases map to TRBD1. The CDR3 length is 15 residues. CDR1 is MNHEY and CDR2 is SMNVEV in the germline V gene (reference sequence). J lost 9 bases, V lost 5 bases, and 10 bases had no gene match. CDR3 amino acids: CASSAFTGAASPLHF. CDR3 in DNA: TGTGCCAGCAGTGCATTCACAGGGGCCGCTTCACCCCTCCACTTT.

The V call is TRBV4-1, the J call TRBJ1-3, with no clear D. Germline-derived CDR1 and CDR2 are MGHRA and YSYEKL. V lost 4 bases, J lost 2 bases, and 18 bases lay in between. The CDR3 loop spans 17 amino acids. The CDR3 protein is CASSLRAHNNPGNTIYF. The CDR3 region has the DNA TGCGCCAGCAGCCTACGGGCTCATAATAATCCTGGAAACACCATATATTTT.

The V call is TRBV7-9, the J call TRBJ1-1; 8 nucleotides agree with TRBD1. V shed 2 bases, J shed 6 bases, and the junction held 17 bases outside the gene matches. Germline V gene lookup returns CDR1 SEHNR and CDR2 FQNEAQ (reference sequence). This CDR3 is built from 18 residues. CDR3: CASSLILGQGLRMAEAFF. CDR3 in DNA: TGTGCCAGCAGCTTAATTCTAGGACAGGGTTTACGAATGGCTGAAGCTTTCTTT. Drawing the rest from reference TRBV7-9 and TRBJ1-1, the complete variable domain is DTGVSQNPRHKITKRGQNVTFRCDPISEHNRLYWYRQTLGQGPEFLTYFQNEAQLEKSRLLSDRFSAERPKGSFSTLEIQRTEQGDSAMYLCASSLILGQGLRMAEAFFGQGTRLTVV.

The chain employs TRBV27 and TRBJ1-1, with D perhaps TRBD1 (5 bases). Looked up from germline, CDR1 is MNHEY and CDR2 is SMNVEV (reference sequence). The V and J ends lost 4 bases and 1 base respectively, with 16 bases between them. This CDR3 comprises 16 residues. CDR3 DNA: TGTGCCAGCAGTTCCAGGGTGCAGACAGCGAACACTGAAGCTTTCTTT. Its translation is CASSSRVQTANTEAFF.

The V call is TRBV5-4, the J call TRBJ2-7, with a tentative D call TRBD1 (5 bases). The CDR3 has 14 residues. CDR1 SGHNT and CDR2 YYREEE come from the germline V gene (reference sequence). V lost 3 bases and J lost 4, with 14 bases in between. CDR3 in amino acids: CASSSHDSSYEQYF. In DNA, the CDR3 is TGTGCCAGCAGCTCACATGACAGTTCATACGAGCAGTACTTC. Drawing the rest from reference TRBV5-4 and TRBJ2-7, the complete variable domain is ETGVTQSPTHLIKTRGQQVTLRCSSQSGHNTVSWYQQALGQGPQFIFQYYREEENGRGNFPPRFSGLQFPNYSSELNVNALELDDSALYLCASSSHDSSYEQYFGPGTRLTVT.

This clone was counted a single time. This sequence joins TRBV4-2 and TRBJ2-3; D not certain. V dropped 3 bases and J dropped 2 bases, with 12 bases sitting between them. Germline V gene sequence: CDR1 LGHNA, CDR2 YNFKEQ. This CDR3 comprises 15 residues. The CDR3 bases are TGTGCCAGCAGCCACCTAGACCAGTACACAGATACGCAGTATTTT. Protein: CASSHLDQYTDTQYF.

The chain's CDR3 is CASSQAPGVTGNEQYF. The CDR3 nucleotides read TGCGCCAGCAGCCAAGCCCCCGGGGTTACGGGAAACGAGCAGTACTTC. The rearrangement links TRBV4-1 to TRBJ2-7, with D possibly TRBD2 on 5 matching bases. The V and J ends lost 1 base and 5 bases respectively, with 18 bases between them. The CDR3 is made up of 16 amino acids. Germline values: CDR1 MGHRA, CDR2 YSYEKL.

The chain is built from TRBV4-2 and TRBJ2-1; TRBD2 matches at 10 bases. The V gene's germline CDR1 is LGHNA and CDR2 YNFKEQ. Trimming cost V 0 bases and J 4 bases; bases outside gene matches: 0. The CDR3 loop spans 15 amino acids. The CDR3 DNA reads TGTGCCAGCAGCCAAGAACTAGCGGGGTACAATGAGCAGTTCTTC. This translates into CASSQELAGYNEQFF.

The chain combines TRBV7-9 with TRBJ2-1; no reliable D call. V was clipped by 3 bases and J by 7 bases, with 4 bases between them. Germline V lookup: CDR1 SEHNR, CDR2 FQNEAQ (reference sequence). The CDR3 consists of 11 residues. The CDR3 loop reads CASSLMNEQFF. The CDR3 DNA reads as TGTGCCAGCAGCTTGATGAATGAGCAGTTCTTC.

The CDR3 coding sequence is TGCAGCGCTCTAGCGGGAGAATACGACGAGCAGTACTTC. Translation gives CSALAGEYDEQYF. This chain joins TRBV29-1 and TRBJ2-7, with TRBD2 identical over 10 bases. The CDR3 totals 13 residues. The germline gives CDR1 SQVTM, CDR2 ANQGSEA. The V gene end was trimmed by 7 bases and the J gene end by 5 bases; junction bases not matched to a gene: 8.

The chain couples TRBV28 to TRBJ1-1; D is undetermined. Germline lookup yields CDR1 MDHEN and CDR2 SYDVKM. The CDR3 loop spans 15 amino acids. The V end lost 0 bases, the J end lost 0 bases, and 8 bases lay between the germline ends. The chain's CDR3 is CASSLWTGMNTEAFF. CDR3 DNA: TGTGCCAGCAGTTTATGGACGGGAATGAACACTGAAGCTTTCTTT.